These 23 T cell receptor beta chains share one sample of origin, sequenced in a study of neurological immune-mediated disorders. TCRdb used MiXCR to reprocess the 5' RACE reads, holding one entry per CDR3 protein. The sample has 70,000 to 90,000 distinct CDR3 sequences, less than 5.5% seen once; the top ten hold 2% to 2.5%. The sequenced sample was PBMCs. These receptors were collected from a woman aged 25 to 45 with multiple sclerosis.

This clonotype was recorded many times. This chain links TRBV12-3 or TRBV12-4 with TRBJ2-6; D uncertain. The CDR3 has 13 residues. The V and J ends lost 3 bases and 3 bases respectively, with 3 bases between them. The CDR3: CASSLDGANVLTF. CDR3 nucleotides: TGTGCCAGCAGTTTGGATGGGGCCAACGTCCTGACTTTC.

This clonotype was observed many times. The genes are TRBV28 and TRBJ2-1, with 15 bases that match TRBD2. The CDR3 covers 16 residues. CDR1 is MDHEN and CDR2 is SYDVKM in the germline V gene. The ends lost 4 bases at V and 5 bases at J; junction bases unmatched: 3. The CDR3 spells CASSSGLAGGNNEQFF. The DNA for the CDR3 is TGTGCCAGCAGTTCGGGACTAGCGGGGGGAAACAATGAGCAGTTCTTC. Variable domain in full (rest from reference TRBV28 and TRBJ2-1): DVKVTQSSRYLVKRTGEKVFLECVQDMDHENMFWYRQDPGLGLRLIYFSYDVKMKEKGDIPEGYSVSREKKERFSLILESASTNQTSMYLCASSSGLAGGNNEQFFGPGTRLTVL.

At least ten counts were recorded for this clonotype. V usage is TRBV6-5 and J usage is TRBJ2-3; TRBD2 matches at 12 bases. Germline trimming cut 0 bases from V and 14 bases from J; bases unmatched to any gene: 9. Germline V gene data show CDR1 as MNHEY and CDR2 as SVGAGI. CDR3 size: 15 residues. The CDR3 sequence: CASSYSTSGGPPRYF. In DNA form, the CDR3 reads TGTGCCAGCAGTTACTCGACTAGCGGGGGCCCCCCTCGGTATTTT.

This clonotype was seen at least ten times. This chain links TRBV11-2 with TRBJ2-1; 10 bases agree with TRBD1. CDR1 is SGHAT, CDR2 FQNNGV, per germline. This CDR3 comprises 15 residues. J was trimmed by 6 bases and V by 5 bases; bases with no gene match: 7. The CDR3 DNA sequence: TGTGCCAGCAGCAAAGACAGGGGGCGATTCAATGAGCAGTTCTTC. Amino acids: CASSKDRGRFNEQFF.

This clonotype was seen repeatedly, ten times or more. The V and J genes are TRBV27 and TRBJ2-1, with 9 bases aligning to TRBD1. CDR1 MNHEY and CDR2 SMNVEV come from the germline V gene (reference sequence). J gave up 4 bases and V 4 bases, and 5 bases lay outside the gene matches. The CDR3 is 15 amino acids. DNA for the CDR3: TGTGCCAGCAGTTGGGGACAGGGCGGGTACAATGAGCAGTTCTTC. Residues: CASSWGQGGYNEQFF.

The sample holds many counts of this clonotype. The V and J genes are TRBV5-1 and TRBJ2-5; possible D gene TRBD2, 5 bases. Germline V gene sequence: CDR1 SGHRS, CDR2 YFSETQ. Trimming pared 0 bases from V and 5 bases from J, leaving 11 bases between. The CDR3 is made up of 14 amino acids. The DNA for the CDR3 is TGCGCCAGCAGCTTGGAACGGGGAGAGGAGACCCAGTACTTC. This gives the protein CASSLERGEETQYF.

This clonotype has at least ten counts. At one end the junction does not follow the germline gene, possibly because of a read error. The chain links TRBV27 to TRBJ2-7; 11 nucleotides line up with TRBD2. The CDR3 length is 10 residues. Germline V gives CDR1 MNHEY, CDR2 SMNVEV (reference sequence). CDR3 bases: TGCGCTAGCGGGAGGATAAAGCAGTACTTC. Translated, it gives CASGRIKQYF.

At least ten counts were recorded for this clonotype. The rearrangement links TRBV10-3 to TRBJ1-1; possibly TRBD1 for D (6 bases). Germline lookup yields CDR1 ENHRY and CDR2 SYGVKD. There are 15 residues in the CDR3. V shed 10 bases and J shed 2 bases, with 20 bases lying between them. CDR3 sequence: CATQSTGTINTEAFF. CDR3 bases: TGTGCCACGCAAAGCACCGGGACAATTAACACTGAAGCTTTCTTT.

This clonotype was observed many times. The V and J genes are TRBV6-5 and TRBJ2-1; D is unclear. Germline V CDR1 and CDR2: MNHEY, SVGAGI. Deletions cut 6 bases from V and 8 bases from J, with 8 bases between. The CDR3 covers 11 residues. CDR3: CASRPRDEQFF. CDR3 bases: TGTGCCAGCAGGCCCCGGGATGAGCAGTTCTTC.

In this sample, this clonotype turned up many times. The chain combines TRBV20-1 with TRBJ2-3, with TRBD1 matching 7 bases. In germline, CDR1 is DFQATT, CDR2 SNEGSKA (reference sequence). V shed 0 bases, J shed 3 bases, and the junction held 3 bases outside the gene matches. This CDR3 is built from 14 residues. This CDR3 is CSARDPQGTDTQYF. The DNA for the CDR3 is TGCAGTGCTAGAGATCCACAGGGGACAGATACGCAGTATTTT.

This clonotype was counted a few times. The genes are TRBV20-1 and TRBJ1-1; 7 bases agree with TRBD1. The V segment lost 6 bases and the J segment 1 base; nucleotides outside the gene matches: 5. Germline values: CDR1 DFQATT, CDR2 SNEGSKA (reference sequence). The CDR3 sequence is 13 residues long. The CDR3 DNA reads TGCAGTGCGTCGGGACAGCAGAACACTGAAGCTTTCTTT. Translated: CSASGQQNTEAFF.

This clonotype was detected ten times or more. The chain links TRBV5-1 to TRBJ2-2; 14 nucleotides align to TRBD2. The V and J ends lost 4 bases and 4 bases, in that order; junction bases with no gene match: 6. The CDR3 is 17 residues long. The germline CDR1 and CDR2 sequences are SGHRS and YFSETQ. The CDR3 sequence is CASSGDGTSGSTGELFF. CDR3 sequence (DNA): TGCGCCAGCAGCGGGGACGGGACTAGCGGGAGCACCGGGGAGCTGTTTTTT.

In this sample, this clonotype turned up a few times. The chain links TRBV5-1 to TRBJ1-4; D is ambiguous. V was trimmed by 9 bases and J by 8 bases, leaving 8 bases between them. CDR1 is SGHRS and CDR2 is YFSETQ in the germline V gene. This CDR3 is built from 10 residues. This chain's CDR3 is CAMEREKLFF. The CDR3 nucleotides read TGCGCCATGGAACGGGAAAAACTGTTTTTT. Together with reference TRBV5-1 and TRBJ1-4, the CDR3 gives the full variable domain: KAGVTQTPRYLIKTRGQQVTLSCSPISGHRSVSWYQQTPGQGLQFLFEYFSETQRNKGNFPGRFSGRQFSNSRSEMNVSTLELGDSALYLCAMEREKLFFGSGTQLSVL.

Comment on this clonotype: A single base separates this from a much larger clone, so it may be a read error. J is TRBJ1-5 and V is TRBV20-1; perhaps TRBD1 as D (5 bases). This CDR3 is 16 amino acids long. Looked up from germline, CDR1 is DFQATT and CDR2 is SNEGSKA (reference sequence). CDR3 protein: CSVRGQGGRSNQPQHF. CDR3 nucleotides: TGCAGTGTTAGAGGGCAGGGAGGAAGGAGCAATCAGCCCCAGCATTTT.

Ten or more counts support this clonotype. J is TRBJ2-3 and V is TRBV6-5, with 12 positions matching TRBD2. This CDR3 comprises 16 residues. Per the germline V gene, CDR1 is MNHEY and CDR2 is SVGAGI. V trimming: 4 bases; J trimming: 6 bases; junction bases outside the gene matches: 8. CDR3 sequence reads: CASSSPSGRAPDTQYF. The CDR3 coding sequence is TGTGCCAGCAGTTCACCTAGCGGGAGGGCCCCCGATACGCAGTATTTT.

This clonotype was counted ten times or more. The V and J genes are TRBV5-1 and TRBJ2-2, with D possibly being TRBD1 or TRBD2 (5 bases each). The CDR3 is made up of 13 amino acids. V was trimmed by 0 bases and J by 8 bases, leaving 8 bases between them. CDR1 SGHRS and CDR2 YFSETQ come from the germline V gene. DNA for the CDR3: TGCGCCAGCAGCTTGGTCGGGACGGGGGAGCTGTTTTTT. This encodes CASSLVGTGELFF.

This clonotype appeared a few times. A read error may be the cause here, since a much bigger clone is one base away. CDR3 loop: CASSFRGVESPLNF. CDR3 DNA sequence: TGTGCCAGCAGCTTCAGGGGAGTGGAATCACCCCTCAACTTT. The rearrangement uses TRBV5-8 and TRBJ1-6; D may be TRBD1 (6 bases). CDR1 and CDR2 from the germline V gene are SGHTS and YDEGEE. The CDR3 sequence is 14 residues long.

This clonotype was detected ten times or more. The rearrangement links TRBV12-3 or TRBV12-4 to TRBJ2-1; 8 positions agree with TRBD2. V trimming: 10 bases; J trimming: 2 bases; junction bases outside the gene matches: 7. The CDR3 has 14 amino acids. CDR3 sequence reads: CATTRTSPYNEQFF. Written as DNA, the CDR3 is TGTGCCACCACGCGGACTAGCCCCTACAATGAGCAGTTCTTC.

This clonotype was seen at least ten times. The rearrangement joins TRBV6-6 to TRBJ1-1; 7 bases are a match to TRBD1. Germline CDR1 MNHNY, CDR2 SVGAGI (reference sequence). The CDR3 totals 12 residues. The J segment lost 4 bases and the V segment lost 4 bases, leaving 0 bases of the junction unmatched. The DNA for the CDR3 is TGTGCCAGCAGTTCAGGGGGCACTGAAGCTTTCTTT. Residues: CASSSGGTEAFF.

On this clonotype itself: A much more abundant neighbour one base away suggests this may be a read error. The chain recombines TRBV10-2 with TRBJ1-2; 7 bases align to TRBD1. V trimming: 10 bases; J trimming: 5 bases; junction bases outside the gene matches: 16. This CDR3 has 15 amino acids. Germline V gene data show CDR1 as WSHSY and CDR2 as SAAADI. Written as DNA, the CDR3 is TGCGCCACCCGGGAGGGGGCGGGGGAAGCTTATGGCTACACCTTC. The encoded protein is CATREGAGEAYGYTF.

This clonotype was counted between two and nine times. This chain joins TRBV27 and TRBJ2-5; 12 bases agree with TRBD2. The CDR3 consists of 16 residues. V shed 5 bases, J shed 0 bases, and the junction held 4 bases outside the gene matches. Germline V CDR1 and CDR2: MNHEY, SMNVEV (reference sequence). CDR3 protein: CASSPRTSGNQETQYF. Here the CDR3 DNA reads TGTGCCAGCAGTCCGCGGACTAGCGGGAACCAAGAGACCCAGTACTTC.

The chain is built from TRBV5-1 and TRBJ2-4, with D perhaps matching TRBD1 (6 bases). Trimming took 0 bases from V and 6 from J, leaving 13 bases between them. The CDR3 loop spans 15 amino acids. The germline gives CDR1 SGHRS, CDR2 YFSETQ. The CDR3 here is CASSLEQGILNIQYF. The CDR3 region has the DNA TGCGCCAGCAGCTTGGAGCAGGGGATTTTAAACATTCAGTACTTC.

At least ten counts were recorded for this clonotype. V gene TRBV7-9 combines with J gene TRBJ2-2; 10 bases fit TRBD1. The V and J ends lost 3 bases and 5 bases, in that order; junction bases with no gene match: 9. Germline CDR1 is SEHNR and CDR2 is FQNEAQ (reference sequence). The CDR3 runs to 17 residues. Here the CDR3 DNA reads TGTGCCAGCAGCTTCGCCCCGGGACAGGGGTTGACCGGGGAGCTGTTTTTT. It specifies CASSFAPGQGLTGELFF.